This T cell receptor (beta chain) was captured by sequencing in a study of T cells after yellow fever vaccination. Overall study context: For low cell numbers, libraries were made with SMART-Seq v4 Ultra Low Input. Findings and caveats of the study: Booster sampling recovered most clones from primary vaccination (96% CD4, roughly 90% CD8). Weaker in magnitude, the secondary response showed a faster peak on day 5 versus 15. CD4 and CD8 compartments shared a small share of clonotypes.

The CDR3 has 18 amino acids. The ends lost 3 bases at V and 4 bases at J; junction bases unmatched: 6. Looked up from germline, CDR1 is SNHLY and CDR2 is FYNNEI. In this sample, this clonotype turned up many times. Its antigen is as yet unknown. A single record per CDR3 protein comes from TCRdb applying MiXCR to the 5' RACE reads. The data hold roughly 120,000 distinct CDR3 sequences, with around 7.2% observed a single time. The gene calls are TRBV2 and TRBJ2-2, with 15 bases fitting TRBD2. The TCR was taken from a young man who received the YFV17D yellow fever vaccine. This specimen consisted of CD4+ T cells sorted from PBMCs, obtained 45 days after the first yellow fever vaccination. In nucleotides, the CDR3 is TGTGCCAGCAGTGACCTCGGACTAGCGGGGGGGCCCACCGGGGAGCTGTTTTTT. It is translated as CASSDLGLAGGPTGELFF. The whole variable domain, filled in from reference TRBV2 and TRBJ2-2, reads EPEVTQTPSHQVTQMGQEVILRCVPISNHLYFYWYRQILGQKVEFLVSFYNNEISEKSEIFDDQFSVERPDGSNFTLKIRSTKLEDSAMYFCASSDLGLAGGPTGELFFGEGSRLTVL.